The source of this T cell receptor beta chain is a study of human T cells and chemical hapten exposure. Study at large: Small pooled library volume differences chiefly drove per-sample TCR yield variation.

Time point of the sample: healthy volunteer bleed at 2 weeks. Unfractionated whole blood yielded the extracted total RNA. Concerning this clonotype itself: Its antigen is unidentified.

Findings of the study overall: Sensitization with DPC brought no change to TCRs above 1 in 1000 in frequency.

CDR1 and CDR2 (germline): SQVTM, ANQGSEA. V was cut by 5 bases and J by 0 bases, with 4 bases left in between. The CDR3 extends over 11 amino acids. Authors' analysis steps: From around 20,000 to 690,000 TCRs were found per sample, with a median of approximately 96,000. From the RACE reads, TCRdb called clonotypes with MiXCR, one entry per CDR3 protein. The V and J calls follow TCRdb's processing rather than the paper's. The sample yields some 120,000 distinct CDR3 sequences, roughly 9% seen once. The material sequenced was whole blood. This TCR derives from a male donor in good health. Some clones in this sample may be carry-over from other donors' samples. The gene calls are TRBV29-1 and TRBJ1-1; the D is unclear. CDR3 residues: CSVLVNTEAFF. CDR3 coding DNA: TGCAGCGTTTTGGTGAACACTGAAGCTTTCTTT.